This is a list of T cell receptor beta chains from one sample in a study of T cells after posttransplantation cyclophosphamide. Only in-frame clones appear in the TCRdb table, and some are missing; sequencing was by immunoSEQ multiplex PCR. The sample is made up of about 3,200 clones, none counted only once. The sample was PBMCs, taken after allogeneic stem cell transplant with posttransplant cyclophosphamide. All receptors derive from a female patient between 60 and 69 years old who received an allogeneic stem cell transplant from a related donor and was CMV-positive. Some T cells may have come from the graft donor. Both conserved end residues are part of each CDR3. D genes are given only for firm matches. Clone size is stated in some rows and not others, as once, few, many or a class when expanded.

TRBJ2-3 TRBV7-6 many . TGTGCCAGCAGCCCCGGACTCAGTGCTAGCACAGATACGCAGTATTTT CASSPGLSASTDTQYF
TRBJ2-3 TRBV5-1 many TRBD2 TGCGCCAGCAGCAGGACTAGCGGGGGGGCAACGGATACGCAGTATTTT CASSRTSGGATDTQYF
TRBJ1-6 TRBV30 many TRBD1 TGTGCCTGGAGTGCCCGACAGGGTAGTTCACCCCTCCACTTT CAWSARQGSSPLHF
TRBJ2-3 TRBV6-2/TRBV6-3 . TRBD2 TGTGCCAGCAGTTACACTAGCGGGGGGGCAGTACGCACAGATACGCAGTATTTT CASSYTSGGAVRTDTQYF
TRBJ2-7 TRBV28 many . TGTGCCAGCAGTTTTCGGGAGCAGTACTTC CASSFREQYF
TRBJ2-1 TRBV11-1 medium-sized TRBD2 TGTGCCAGCAGCTTAGAGCCTAGCGGGGGGTATTGGCAGTTCTTC CASSLEPSGGYWQFF
TRBJ1-6 TRBV13 many . TGTGCCAGCAGCTTCCGACAAGATAATTCACCCCTCCACTTT CASSFRQDNSPLHF
TRBJ2-7 TRBV12-3/TRBV12-4 many . TGTGCCAGCCAAAGGGCCGGTTACTCCTACGAGCAGTACTTC CASQRAGYSYEQYF
TRBJ1-1 TRBV5-1 many . TGCGCCAGCAGCTTCCAGGGCGGAACTGAAGCTTTCTTT CASSFQGGTEAFF
TRBJ2-2 TRBV12-3/TRBV12-4 many . TGTGCCAGCAGTCGGGGGACCGGGGAGCTGTTTTTT CASSRGTGELFF
TRBJ2-7 TRBV7-9 many TRBD2 TGTGCCAGCAGCCCAAGGGAGGGGCGCTACGAGCAGTACTTC CASSPREGRYEQYF
TRBJ2-3 TRBV14 many . TGTGCCAGCAGCCCCCGAAGGGATACGCAGTATTTT CASSPRRDTQYF
TRBJ2-1 TRBV10-1 many TRBD2 TGCGCCAGCAGAAACGCGACTAGCGGCTACAATGAGCAGTTCTTC CASRNATSGYNEQFF
TRBJ1-2 TRBV19 many . TGTGCCAGTAGTATTCCGCTTAGCCAGGGGTGGAATGGCTACACCTTC CASSIPLSQGWNGYTF
TRBJ2-1 TRBV5-4 many TRBD2 TGTGCCAGCAGCCCGCGCGGGGGAGGGCACAATGAGCAGTTCTTC CASSPRGGGHNEQFF
TRBJ2-5 TRBV12-5 few TRBD1 TGTGCTAGTGGTTTAGGGGACAGGAGTGCGGAGACCCAGTACTTC CASGLGDRSAETQYF
TRBJ1-2 TRBV7-9 many TRBD1 TGTGCCAGCAGCTCTACCACAGGGGGCTATGGCTACACCTTC CASSSTTGGYGYTF
TRBJ2-3 TRBV4-2 many . TGTGCCAGCAGCTTCGCCGGGACAACTAACACAGATACGCAGTATTTT CASSFAGTTNTDTQYF
TRBJ1-2 TRBV6-4 . TRBD1 TGTGCCAGCAGTTACTCGTACAGGGGCGACAACTATGGCTACACCTTC CASSYSYRGDNYGYTF
TRBJ1-1 TRBV7-9 many . TGTGCCAGAGGTGAGGTATCTGAAGCTTTCTTT CARGEVSEAFF